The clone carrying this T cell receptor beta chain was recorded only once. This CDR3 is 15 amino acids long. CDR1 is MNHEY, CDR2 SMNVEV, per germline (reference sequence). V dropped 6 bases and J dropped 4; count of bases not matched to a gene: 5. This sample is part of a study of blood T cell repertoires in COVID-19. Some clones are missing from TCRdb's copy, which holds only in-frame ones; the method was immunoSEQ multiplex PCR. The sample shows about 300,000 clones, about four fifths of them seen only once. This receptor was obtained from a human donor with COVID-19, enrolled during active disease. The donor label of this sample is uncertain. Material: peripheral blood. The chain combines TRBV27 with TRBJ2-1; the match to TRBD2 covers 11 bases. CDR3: CASRPSGRNYNEQFF. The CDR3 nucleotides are TGTGCCAGCAGGCCTAGCGGGAGGAATTACAATGAGCAGTTCTTC.